The entry below describes one T cell receptor beta chain. Its antigen is not known. The length of the CDR3 is 14 residues. Germline V gene lookup returns CDR1 MDHEN and CDR2 SYDVKM. The primer mix had 52 TRBV and 13 TRBJ primers. The table came from immunoSEQ multiplex PCR; TCRdb's copy has only in-frame clones and leaves some out. The profile covers 20,000 to 25,000 clones, with roughly 88% appearing a single time and under 1.5% taken by the ten largest. This entry belongs to a study of regulatory T cells. Every patient with CD3G deficiency had evidence of autoimmunity. Patients aged 2 to 39 years had fewer naive and more memory CD4+ and CD8+ T cells. Study outcomes and limitations: Patient repertoires had restricted TRB V-J pairs and skewed V and J usage, most in Tregs. Hydrophobic residues at CDR3 positions 6 and 7 were enriched in conventional CD4+ T cells of CD3G-deficient patients.

The rearrangement links TRBV28 to TRBJ2-5; perhaps TRBD1 as D (6 bases). With the DNA end fitting TRBJ2-7 better, the J assignment may be wrong. The source of this sequence is a child between 10 and 17 years old with CD3G deficiency. Specimen: conventional CD4+ T cells sorted from blood. CDR3 DNA sequence: TGTGCCAGCAGTTTATGGGGGACATCCTACGAGCAGTACTTC. Amino acids: CASSLWGTSYEQYF.